The T cell receptor beta chain under discussion was sequenced for a study of PD-1 blockade in classical Hodgkin lymphoma. Of note for this clone: Its antigen is not identified.

Assay used: immunoSEQ multiplex PCR; TCRdb lists only in-frame clones, some missing. The table records over 50,000 clones, approximately 86% of them present only once. Study findings and constraints: Repertoire difference causes, possibly disease activity or prior therapy, remain undefined. Partial responders and progressors had significantly lower baseline TCR diversity. As was reported, newly diagnosed patients showed lower baseline TCR diversity than healthy donors did.

Germline CDR1 is SGHNT and CDR2 is YYREEE (reference sequence). V lost 5 bases, J lost 2 bases, and 7 bases stayed unmatched. CDR3 length: 15 residues. Indicated time point: cycle 4 day 1 (C4D1), after more than five weeks of nivolumab. Relapse was seen in all patients after autologous stem cell transplantation, and brentuximab vedotin exposure was variable. The receptor was isolated from a human donor with classical Hodgkin lymphoma. The V call is TRBV5-4, the J call TRBJ1-2; 9 positions match TRBD1. The sample was peripheral blood mononuclear cells (PBMCs), taken before the fourth cycle of nivolumab. CDR3 sequence (DNA): TGTGCCAGCAGAGACCCGGGACAGGGAAACTATGGCTACACCTTC. Its translation is CASRDPGQGNYGYTF.